This T cell receptor beta chain was retrieved from a study of T cell responses to AZD1222 COVID-19 vaccine. In the study overall: Second-dose groups at about 4 or about 12 weeks were pooled. Points from the study as a whole: The peak T cell response came first, and repertoires were sampled only after it.

The ends lost 5 bases at V and 1 base at J; junction bases unmatched: 8. This CDR3 region has 15 residues. Germline-derived CDR1 and CDR2 are MNHEY and SVGAGI. Here immunoSEQ multiplex PCR was the method, and the copy in TCRdb shows in-frame clones only, minus some. The sample consists of under 150,000 clones, 80% to 90% of them appearing once. With respect to this clone: What it recognizes is unknown.

The receptor was derived from an adult in good health. Sequenced material: peripheral blood, taken on day 0 of AZD1222 vaccination. This rearrangement joins TRBV6-5 to TRBJ2-7; 7 nucleotides match TRBD1. The CDR3 loop is CASSPLSGGSYEQYF. The CDR3 nucleotides read TGTGCCAGCAGTCCCCTTTCAGGGGGTTCCTACGAGCAGTACTTC.